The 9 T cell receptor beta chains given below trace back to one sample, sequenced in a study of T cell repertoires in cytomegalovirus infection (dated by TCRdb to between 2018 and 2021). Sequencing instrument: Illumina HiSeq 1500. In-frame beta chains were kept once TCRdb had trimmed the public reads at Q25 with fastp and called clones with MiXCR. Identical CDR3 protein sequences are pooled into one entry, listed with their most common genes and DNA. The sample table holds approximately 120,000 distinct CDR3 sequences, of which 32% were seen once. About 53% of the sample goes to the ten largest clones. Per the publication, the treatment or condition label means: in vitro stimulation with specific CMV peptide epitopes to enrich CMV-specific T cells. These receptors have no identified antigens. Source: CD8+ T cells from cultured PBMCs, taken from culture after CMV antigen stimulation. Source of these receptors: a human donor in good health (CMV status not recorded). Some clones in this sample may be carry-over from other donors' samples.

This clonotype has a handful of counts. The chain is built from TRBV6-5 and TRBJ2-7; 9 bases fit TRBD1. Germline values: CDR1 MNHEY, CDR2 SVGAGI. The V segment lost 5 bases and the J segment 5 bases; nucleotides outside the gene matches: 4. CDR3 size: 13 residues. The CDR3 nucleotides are TGTGCCAGCAGTCTGGGACAGGGCCACGAGCAGTACTTC. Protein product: CASSLGQGHEQYF.

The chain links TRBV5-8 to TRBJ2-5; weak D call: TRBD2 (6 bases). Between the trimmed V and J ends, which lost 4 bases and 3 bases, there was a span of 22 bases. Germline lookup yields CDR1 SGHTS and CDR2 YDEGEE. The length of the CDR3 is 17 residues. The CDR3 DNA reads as TGTGCCAGCAGCACCGGGACTCGAGGGGTAGTGAAAGAGACCCAGTACTTC. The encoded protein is CASSTGTRGVVKETQYF.

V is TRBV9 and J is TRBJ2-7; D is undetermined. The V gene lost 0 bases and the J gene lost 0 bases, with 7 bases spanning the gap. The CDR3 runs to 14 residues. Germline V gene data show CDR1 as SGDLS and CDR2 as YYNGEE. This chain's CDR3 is CASSVEWGSYEQYF. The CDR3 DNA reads TGTGCCAGCAGCGTAGAGTGGGGCTCCTACGAGCAGTACTTC.

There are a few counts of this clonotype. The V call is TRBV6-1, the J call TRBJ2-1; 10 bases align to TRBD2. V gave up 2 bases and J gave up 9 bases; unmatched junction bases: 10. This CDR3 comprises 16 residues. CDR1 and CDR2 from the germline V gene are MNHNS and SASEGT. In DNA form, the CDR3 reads TGTGCCAGCAGTGAACCACTAGCGGGGAGACGCGCTGAGCAGTTCTTC. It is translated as CASSEPLAGRRAEQFF.

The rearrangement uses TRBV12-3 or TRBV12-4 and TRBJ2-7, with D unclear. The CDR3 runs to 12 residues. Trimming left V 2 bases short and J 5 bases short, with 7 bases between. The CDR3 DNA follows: TGTGCCAGCAGTTTAAGTCCGGACGAGCAGTACTTC. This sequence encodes CASSLSPDEQYF.

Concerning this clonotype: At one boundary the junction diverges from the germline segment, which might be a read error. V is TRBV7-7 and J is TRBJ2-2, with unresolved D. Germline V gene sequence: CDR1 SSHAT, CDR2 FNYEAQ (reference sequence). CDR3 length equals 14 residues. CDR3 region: CASSLYPGTGELFF. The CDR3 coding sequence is TGTGCTAGCAGCTTATACCCGGGCACCGGGGAGCTGTTTTTT.

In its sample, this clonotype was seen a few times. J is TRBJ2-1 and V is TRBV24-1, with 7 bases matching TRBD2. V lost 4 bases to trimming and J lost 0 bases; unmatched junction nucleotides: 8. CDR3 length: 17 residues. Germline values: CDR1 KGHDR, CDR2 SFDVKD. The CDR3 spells CATSDGGLGSSYNEQFF. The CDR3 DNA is TGTGCCACCAGTGACGGCGGACTAGGGAGCTCCTACAATGAGCAGTTCTTC.

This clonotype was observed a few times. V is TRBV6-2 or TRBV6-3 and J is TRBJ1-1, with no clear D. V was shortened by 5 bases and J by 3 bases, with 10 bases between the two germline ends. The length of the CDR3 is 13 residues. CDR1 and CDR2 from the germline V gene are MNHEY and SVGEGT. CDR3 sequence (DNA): TGTGCCAGCAGTGCCCCCGGCGACACTGAAGCTTTCTTT. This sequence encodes CASSAPGDTEAFF.

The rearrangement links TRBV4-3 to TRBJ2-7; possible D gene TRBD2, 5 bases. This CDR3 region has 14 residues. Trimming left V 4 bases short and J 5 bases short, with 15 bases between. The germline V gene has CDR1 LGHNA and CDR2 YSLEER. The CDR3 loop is CASSPTAGLDEQYF. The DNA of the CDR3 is TGCGCCAGCAGCCCCACGGCGGGTCTCGACGAGCAGTACTTC.